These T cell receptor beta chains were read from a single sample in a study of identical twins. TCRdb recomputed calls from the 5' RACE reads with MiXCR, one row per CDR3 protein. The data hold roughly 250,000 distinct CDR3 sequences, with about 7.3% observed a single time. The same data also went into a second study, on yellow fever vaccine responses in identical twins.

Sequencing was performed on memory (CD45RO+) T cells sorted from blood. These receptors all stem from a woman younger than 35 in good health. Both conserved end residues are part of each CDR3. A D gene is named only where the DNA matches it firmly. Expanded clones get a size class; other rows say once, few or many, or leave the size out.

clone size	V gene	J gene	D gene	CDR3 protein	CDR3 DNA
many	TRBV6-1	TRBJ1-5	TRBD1	CASTIRPGQEIYSNQPQHF	TGTGCCAGCACCATTCGGCCGGGACAGGAGATTTATAGCAATCAGCCCCAGCATTTT
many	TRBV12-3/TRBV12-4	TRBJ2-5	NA	CASRNGGGHQETQYF	TGTGCCAGCAGGAATGGGGGGGGCCATCAAGAGACCCAGTACTTC
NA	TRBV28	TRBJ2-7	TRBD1	CASSLAGTGRYEQYF	TGTGCCAGCAGTTTAGCGGGGACAGGGCGGTACGAGCAGTACTTC
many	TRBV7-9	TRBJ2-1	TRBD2	CASSGQASGYNEQFF	TGTGCCAGCAGCGGGCAGGCTAGCGGATACAATGAGCAGTTCTTC
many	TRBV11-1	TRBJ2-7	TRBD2	CASSSGGLAGLFYYEQYF	TGTGCCAGCAGCTCCGGAGGACTAGCGGGACTCTTCTACTACGAGCAGTACTTC
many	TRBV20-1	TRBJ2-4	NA	CSARRDSTLIAKNIQYF	TGCAGTGCTAGGAGGGACTCGACCCTAATAGCCAAAAACATTCAGTACTTC
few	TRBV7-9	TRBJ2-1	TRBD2	CASTETSGDSGNEQFF	TGTGCCAGCACCGAGACTAGCGGGGACTCCGGGAATGAGCAGTTCTTC
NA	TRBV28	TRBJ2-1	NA	CASNPNRAPYNEQFF	TGTGCCAGCAACCCTAATCGTGCACCCTACAATGAGCAGTTCTTC
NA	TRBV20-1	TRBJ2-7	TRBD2	CSAIIHFSGSYEQYF	TGCAGTGCTATTATCCACTTTAGCGGGAGCTACGAGCAGTACTTC
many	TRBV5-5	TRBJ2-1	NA	CASSLALHNEQFF	TGTGCCAGCAGCTTGGCCCTACACAATGAGCAGTTCTTC
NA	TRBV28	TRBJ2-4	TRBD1	CASSPQTGENIQYF	TGTGCCAGCAGTCCTCAGACAGGGGAAAACATTCAGTACTTC
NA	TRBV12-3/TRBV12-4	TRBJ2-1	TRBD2	CASSSLAGESYNEQFF	TGTGCCAGCAGTTCTCTAGCGGGAGAGAGCTACAATGAGCAGTTCTTC
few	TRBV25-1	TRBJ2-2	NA	CASSLRVQSGELFF	TGTGCCAGCAGCCTACGGGTCCAGTCCGGGGAGCTGTTTTTT
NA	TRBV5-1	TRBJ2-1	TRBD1	CASRPGQDYNEQFF	TGCGCCAGCAGGCCGGGACAGGACTACAATGAGCAGTTCTTC
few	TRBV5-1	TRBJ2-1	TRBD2	CASSLTTSLAVNNEQFF	TGCGCCAGCAGCTTAACAACTAGTCTAGCGGTAAACAATGAGCAGTTCTTC
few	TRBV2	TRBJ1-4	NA	CASRTSTNEKLFF	TGTGCCAGCAGAACATCAACTAATGAAAAACTGTTTTTT
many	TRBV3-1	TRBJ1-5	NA	CASSQGTDNQPQHF	TGTGCCAGCAGCCAAGGGACCGACAATCAGCCCCAGCATTTT
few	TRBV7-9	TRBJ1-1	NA	CASSPNQGGTEAFF	TGTGCCAGCAGCCCAAATCAGGGCGGCACTGAAGCTTTCTTT
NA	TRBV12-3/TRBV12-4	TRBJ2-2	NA	CASRRTENTGELFF	TGTGCCAGCCGACGGACGGAGAACACCGGGGAGCTGTTTTTT
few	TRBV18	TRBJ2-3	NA	CASSPRPDTQYF	TGTGCCAGCTCACCACGCCCAGATACGCAGTATTTT
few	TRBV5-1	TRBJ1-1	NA	CASSTAAQNTEAFF	TGCGCCAGCAGCACGGCGGCCCAAAACACTGAAGCTTTCTTT
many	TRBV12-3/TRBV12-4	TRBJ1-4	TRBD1	CASSPGGGNEKLFF	TGTGCCAGCAGCCCAGGGGGTGGGAATGAAAAACTGTTTTTT
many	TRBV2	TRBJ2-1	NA	CASILDAGTKSDEQFF	TGTGCCAGCATATTGGACGCCGGGACAAAATCGGATGAGCAGTTCTTC
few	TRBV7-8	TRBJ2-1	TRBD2	CASSFSGGRGNEQFF	TGTGCCAGCAGCTTCTCGGGGGGGCGGGGGAATGAGCAGTTCTTC
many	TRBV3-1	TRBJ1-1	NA	CASSQDVWGDAFF	TGTGCCAGCAGCCAAGATGTATGGGGGGACGCTTTCTTT
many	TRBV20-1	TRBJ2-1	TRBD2	CSASASSGGALRPYNEQFF	TGCAGTGCCAGCGCCTCTAGCGGGGGGGCCTTGCGCCCCTACAATGAGCAGTTCTTC
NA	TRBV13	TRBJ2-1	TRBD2	CASSWGTSVFGEQFF	TGTGCCAGCAGCTGGGGGACTAGCGTATTCGGGGAGCAGTTCTTC
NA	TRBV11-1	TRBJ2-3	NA	CASSRSGTVGADTQYF	TGTGCCAGCAGCCGGTCCGGGACGGTAGGTGCCGATACGCAGTATTTT
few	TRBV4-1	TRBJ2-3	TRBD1	CASSQVGAGGVGDTQYF	TGCGCCAGCAGCCAAGTAGGGGCAGGGGGCGTTGGAGATACGCAGTATTTT
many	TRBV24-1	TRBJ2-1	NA	CATSALHEQFF	TGTGCCACCAGTGCTCTCCATGAGCAGTTCTTC
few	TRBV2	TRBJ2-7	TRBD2	CASKTAGGPYEQYF	TGTGCCAGCAAGACAGCGGGAGGGCCCTACGAGCAGTACTTC
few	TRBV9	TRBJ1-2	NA	CASSVTDTQAGYTF	TGTGCCAGCAGCGTAACTGACACTCAGGCTGGCTACACCTTC
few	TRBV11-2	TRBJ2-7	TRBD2	CASSSRPEMGGGRAYEQYF	TGTGCCAGCAGCTCTAGACCTGAGATGGGCGGCGGGAGGGCCTACGAGCAGTACTTC
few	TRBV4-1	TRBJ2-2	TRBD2	CASSRETSGGVNTGELFF	TGCGCCAGCAGCCGAGAGACTAGCGGGGGGGTGAACACCGGGGAGCTGTTTTTT
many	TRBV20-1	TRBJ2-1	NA	CSAREDPSSYNEQFF	TGCAGTGCTAGGGAAGACCCGTCGTCCTACAATGAGCAGTTCTTC
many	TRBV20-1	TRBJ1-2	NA	CSARSGVGYGYTF	TGCAGTGCTCGATCAGGGGTGGGCTATGGCTACACCTTC
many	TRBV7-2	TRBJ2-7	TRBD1	CASSSGTGTTYEQYF	TGTGCCAGCAGCTCGGGGACAGGGACTACCTACGAGCAGTACTTC
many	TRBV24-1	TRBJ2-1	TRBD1	CATSVVGTGGRGEQFF	TGTGCCACCAGTGTCGTGGGGACAGGGGGCCGCGGTGAGCAGTTCTTC
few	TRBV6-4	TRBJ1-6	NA	CASICLGNGSPLHF	TGTGCCAGCATCTGTCTAGGGAATGGTTCACCCCTCCACTTT
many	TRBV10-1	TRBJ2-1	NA	CASSESGISGNEQFF	TGCGCCAGCAGTGAGTCAGGTATCTCGGGCAATGAGCAGTTCTTC
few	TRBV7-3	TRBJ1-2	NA	CASSLTSGADRAGYTF	TGTGCCAGCAGCTTAACGTCTGGGGCAGACCGGGCTGGCTACACCTTC
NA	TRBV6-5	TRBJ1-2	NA	CASSYSGQGPNYGYTF	TGTGCCAGCAGTTACTCGGGGCAGGGACCTAACTATGGCTACACCTTC
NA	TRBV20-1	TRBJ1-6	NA	CSAREGGALNSPLHF	TGCAGTGCTAGGGAAGGGGGGGCCCTCAATTCACCCCTCCACTTT
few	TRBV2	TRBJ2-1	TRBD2	CASRGGLGARNEQFF	TGTGCCAGCAGAGGGGGACTAGGGGCCCGGAATGAGCAGTTCTTC
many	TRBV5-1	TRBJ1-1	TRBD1	CASSTGQGAFEAFF	TGCGCCAGCAGCACCGGACAGGGGGCCTTTGAAGCTTTCTTT
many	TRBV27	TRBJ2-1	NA	CASSLYEGLEQFF	TGTGCCAGCAGTTTATACGAGGGTCTGGAGCAGTTCTTC
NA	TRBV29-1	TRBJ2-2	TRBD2	CSVEGSTGTSGSRNTGELFF	TGCAGCGTTGAGGGGTCTACCGGGACTAGCGGGAGTAGAAACACCGGGGAGCTGTTTTTT
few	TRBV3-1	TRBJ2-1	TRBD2	CASSQDRGGVLGEQFF	TGTGCCAGCAGCCAAGATCGGGGGGGGGTACTCGGTGAGCAGTTCTTC
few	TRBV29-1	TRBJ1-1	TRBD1	CSVRTGGADTEAFF	TGCAGCGTTCGGACAGGGGGCGCGGATACTGAAGCTTTCTTT